This T cell receptor (delta chain) was recorded in a study of gamma-delta chains in newborns, infants, children. Germline lookup yields CDR1 GEAIGNYY and CDR2 EKD. CDR3 length: 16 amino acids. V shed 3 bases, J shed 4 bases, and the junction held 11 bases outside the gene matches. This clone was picked up a small number of times. This DNA's translation differs at residue 11 from TCRdb's protein, which comes from a much larger clone; a read error is likely, and the protein shown is translated from the DNA. TCRdb redid the clone calls on the reads with CATT. This sample yields roughly 860 delta-chain clones, of which 0.84% are seen a single time; approximately 31% belongs to the top ten.

V usage is TRDV2 and J usage is TRDJ1; 9 nucleotides match TRDD3. The source material was blood. This receptor was taken from a child in good health. The CDR3 spells CACDPLGDLNIDKLIF. The CDR3, as DNA: TGTGCCTGTGACCCACTGGGGGACCTAAACATCGATAAACTCATCTTT.